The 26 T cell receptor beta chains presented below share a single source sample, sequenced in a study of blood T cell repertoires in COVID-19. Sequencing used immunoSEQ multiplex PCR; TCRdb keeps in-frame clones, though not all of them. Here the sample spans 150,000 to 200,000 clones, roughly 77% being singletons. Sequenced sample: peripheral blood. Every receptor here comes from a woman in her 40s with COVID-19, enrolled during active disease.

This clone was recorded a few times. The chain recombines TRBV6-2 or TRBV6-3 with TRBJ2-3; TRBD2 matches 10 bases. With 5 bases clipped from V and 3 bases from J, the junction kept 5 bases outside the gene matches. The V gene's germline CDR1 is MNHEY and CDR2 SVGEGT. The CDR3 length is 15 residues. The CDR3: CASSGSGGATDTQYF. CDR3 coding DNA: TGTGCCAGCAGTGGAAGCGGGGGGGCTACAGATACGCAGTATTTT.

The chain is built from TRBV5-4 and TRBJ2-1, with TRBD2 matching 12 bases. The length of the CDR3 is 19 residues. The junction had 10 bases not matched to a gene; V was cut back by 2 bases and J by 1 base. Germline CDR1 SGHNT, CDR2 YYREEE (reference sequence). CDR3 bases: TGTGCCAGCAGCTTAGGACTAGCGGGGACCAGAGGGTCCTACAATGAGCAGTTCTTC. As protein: CASSLGLAGTRGSYNEQFF.

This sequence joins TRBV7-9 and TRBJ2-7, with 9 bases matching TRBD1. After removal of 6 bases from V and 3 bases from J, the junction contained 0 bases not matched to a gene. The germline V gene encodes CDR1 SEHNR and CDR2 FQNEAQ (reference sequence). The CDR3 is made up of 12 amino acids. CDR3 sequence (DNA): TGTGCCAGCAGGACAGGGGGCTACGAGCAGTACTTC. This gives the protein CASRTGGYEQYF. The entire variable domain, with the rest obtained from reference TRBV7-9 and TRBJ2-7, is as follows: DTGVSQNPRHKITKRGQNVTFRCDPISEHNRLYWYRQTLGQGPEFLTYFQNEAQLEKSRLLSDRFSAERPKGSFSTLEIQRTEQGDSAMYLCASRTGGYEQYFGPGTRLTVT.

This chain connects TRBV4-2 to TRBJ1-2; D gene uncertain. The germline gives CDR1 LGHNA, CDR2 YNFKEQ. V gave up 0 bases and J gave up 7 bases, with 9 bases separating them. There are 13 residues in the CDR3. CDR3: CASSQEEGSGYTF. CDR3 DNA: TGTGCCAGCAGCCAAGAAGAGGGCAGTGGCTACACCTTC.

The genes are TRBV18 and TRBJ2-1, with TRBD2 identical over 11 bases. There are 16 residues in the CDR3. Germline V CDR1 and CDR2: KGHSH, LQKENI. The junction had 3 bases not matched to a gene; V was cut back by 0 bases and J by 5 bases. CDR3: CASSPPSGGVNNEQFF. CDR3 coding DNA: TGTGCCAGCTCACCACCTAGCGGGGGGGTTAACAATGAGCAGTTCTTC.

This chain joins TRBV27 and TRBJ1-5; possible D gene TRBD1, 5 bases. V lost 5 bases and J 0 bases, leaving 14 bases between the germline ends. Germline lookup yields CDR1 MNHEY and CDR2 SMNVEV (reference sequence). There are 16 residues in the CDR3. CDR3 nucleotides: TGTGCCAGCAGTCTCTCGTTGGGGGGTAGCAATCAGCCCCAGCATTTT. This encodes CASSLSLGGSNQPQHF.

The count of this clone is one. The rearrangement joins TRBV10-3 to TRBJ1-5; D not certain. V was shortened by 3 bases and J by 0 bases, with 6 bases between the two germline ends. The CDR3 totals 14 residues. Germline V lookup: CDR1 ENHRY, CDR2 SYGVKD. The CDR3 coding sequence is TGTGCCATCAGTGACGTTATTAGCAATCAGCCCCAGCATTTT. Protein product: CAISDVISNQPQHF.

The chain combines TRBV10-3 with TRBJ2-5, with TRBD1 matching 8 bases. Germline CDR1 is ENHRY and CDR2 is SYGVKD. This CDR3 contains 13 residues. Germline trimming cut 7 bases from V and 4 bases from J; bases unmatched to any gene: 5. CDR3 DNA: TGTGCCATCAATACAGGGGGGCGAGAGACCCAGTACTTC. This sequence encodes CAINTGGRETQYF.

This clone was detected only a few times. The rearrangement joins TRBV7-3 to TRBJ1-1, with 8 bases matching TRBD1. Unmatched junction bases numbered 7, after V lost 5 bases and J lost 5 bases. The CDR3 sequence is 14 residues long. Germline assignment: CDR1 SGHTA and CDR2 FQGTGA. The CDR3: CASSDRGPLTEAFF. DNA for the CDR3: TGTGCCAGCAGCGACAGGGGTCCGTTAACTGAAGCTTTCTTT.

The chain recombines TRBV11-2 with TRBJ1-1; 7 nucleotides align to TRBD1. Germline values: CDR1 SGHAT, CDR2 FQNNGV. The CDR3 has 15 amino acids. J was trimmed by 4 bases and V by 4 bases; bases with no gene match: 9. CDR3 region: CASSSSDRRPTEAFF. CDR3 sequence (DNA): TGTGCCAGCAGCTCTTCGGACAGGCGGCCCACTGAAGCTTTCTTT.

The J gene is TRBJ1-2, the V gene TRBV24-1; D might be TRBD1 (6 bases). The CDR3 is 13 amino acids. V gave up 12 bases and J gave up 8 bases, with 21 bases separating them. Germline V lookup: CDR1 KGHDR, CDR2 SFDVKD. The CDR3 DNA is TGTGCCCCTTTACAGGGCGTGAACGGGGGCTACACCTTC. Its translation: CAPLQGVNGGYTF.

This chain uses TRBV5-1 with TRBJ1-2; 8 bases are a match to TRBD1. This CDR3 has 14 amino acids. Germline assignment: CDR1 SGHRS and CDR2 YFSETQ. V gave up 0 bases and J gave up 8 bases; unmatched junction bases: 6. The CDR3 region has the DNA TGCGCCAGCAGCTTGGCCCAGGGGGCGCCGGGCTACACCTTC. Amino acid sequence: CASSLAQGAPGYTF. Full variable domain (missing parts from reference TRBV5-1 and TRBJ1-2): KAGVTQTPRYLIKTRGQQVTLSCSPISGHRSVSWYQQTPGQGLQFLFEYFSETQRNKGNFPGRFSGRQFSNSRSEMNVSTLELGDSALYLCASSLAQGAPGYTFGSGTRLTVV.

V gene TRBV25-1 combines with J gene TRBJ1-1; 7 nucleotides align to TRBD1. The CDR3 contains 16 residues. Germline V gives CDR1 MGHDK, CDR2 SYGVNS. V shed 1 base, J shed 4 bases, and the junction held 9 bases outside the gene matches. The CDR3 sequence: CASSELLLQGSTEAFF. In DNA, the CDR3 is TGTGCCAGCAGTGAATTGCTACTACAGGGGAGCACTGAAGCTTTCTTT.

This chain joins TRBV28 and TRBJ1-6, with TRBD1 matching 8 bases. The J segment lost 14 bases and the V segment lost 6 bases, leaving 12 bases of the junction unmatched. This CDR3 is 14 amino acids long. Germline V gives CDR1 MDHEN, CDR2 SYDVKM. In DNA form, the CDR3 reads TGTGCCAGCAGCACGGGACAGGCCTACGGATCCCTCCACTTT. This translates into CASSTGQAYGSLHF.

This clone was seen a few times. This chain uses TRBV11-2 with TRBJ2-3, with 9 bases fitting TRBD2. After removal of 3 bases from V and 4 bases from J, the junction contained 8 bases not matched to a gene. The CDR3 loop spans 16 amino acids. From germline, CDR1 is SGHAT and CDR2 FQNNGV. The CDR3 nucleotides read TGTGCCAGCAGCTTCTTAGCGGGAGCCCAACCAGATACGCAGTATTTT. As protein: CASSFLAGAQPDTQYF. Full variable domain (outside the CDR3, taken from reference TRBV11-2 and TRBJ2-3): EAGVAQSPRYKIIEKRQSVAFWCNPISGHATLYWYQQILGQGPKLLIQFQNNGVVDDSQLPKDRFSAERLKGVDSTLKIQPAKLEDSAVYLCASSFLAGAQPDTQYFGPGTRLTVL.

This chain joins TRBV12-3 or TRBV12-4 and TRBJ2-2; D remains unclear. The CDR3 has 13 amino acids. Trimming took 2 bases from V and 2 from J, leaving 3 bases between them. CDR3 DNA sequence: TGTGCCAGCAGTTTACTCAACACCGGGGAGCTGTTTTTT. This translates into CASSLLNTGELFF.

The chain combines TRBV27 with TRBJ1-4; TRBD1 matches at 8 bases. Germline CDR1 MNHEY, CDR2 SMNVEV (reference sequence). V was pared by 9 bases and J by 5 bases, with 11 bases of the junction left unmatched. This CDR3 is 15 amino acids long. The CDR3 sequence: CASRGLQGGNEKLFF. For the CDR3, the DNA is TGTGCCAGTCGAGGCCTACAGGGGGGGAATGAAAAACTGTTTTTT.

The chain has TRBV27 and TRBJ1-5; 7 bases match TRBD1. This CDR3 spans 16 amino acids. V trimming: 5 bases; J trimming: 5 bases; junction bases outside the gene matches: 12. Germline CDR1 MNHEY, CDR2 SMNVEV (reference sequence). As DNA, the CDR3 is TGTGCCAGCAGTCCAATGTCGACAGGGAGTTATCAGCCCCAGCATTTT. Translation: CASSPMSTGSYQPQHF.

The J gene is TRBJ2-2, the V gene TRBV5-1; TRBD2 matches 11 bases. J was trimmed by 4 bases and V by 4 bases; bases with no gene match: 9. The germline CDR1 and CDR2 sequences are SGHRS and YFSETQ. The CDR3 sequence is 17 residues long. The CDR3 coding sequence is TGCGCCAGCAGCGAATATAGCGGGGGGGCCGGCACCGGGGAGCTGTTTTTT. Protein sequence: CASSEYSGGAGTGELFF.

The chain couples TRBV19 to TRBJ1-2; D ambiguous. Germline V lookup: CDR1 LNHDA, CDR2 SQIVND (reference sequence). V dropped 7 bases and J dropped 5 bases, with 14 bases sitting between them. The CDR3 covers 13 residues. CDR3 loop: CASTPTAGYGYTF. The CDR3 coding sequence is TGTGCCAGTACCCCGACCGCCGGGTATGGCTACACCTTC.

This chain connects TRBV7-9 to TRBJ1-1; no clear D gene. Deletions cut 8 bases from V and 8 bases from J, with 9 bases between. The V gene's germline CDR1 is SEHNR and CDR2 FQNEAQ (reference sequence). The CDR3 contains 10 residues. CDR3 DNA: TGTGCCAGCGGACGGGGAGAAGCTTTCTTT. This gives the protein CASGRGEAFF.

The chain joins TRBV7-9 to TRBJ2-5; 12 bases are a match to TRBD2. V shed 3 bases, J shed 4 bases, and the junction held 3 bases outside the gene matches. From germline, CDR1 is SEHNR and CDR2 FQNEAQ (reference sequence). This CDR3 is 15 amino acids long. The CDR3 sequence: CASSLTSGSRETQYF. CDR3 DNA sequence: TGTGCCAGCAGCTTGACTAGCGGGAGTAGAGAGACCCAGTACTTC.

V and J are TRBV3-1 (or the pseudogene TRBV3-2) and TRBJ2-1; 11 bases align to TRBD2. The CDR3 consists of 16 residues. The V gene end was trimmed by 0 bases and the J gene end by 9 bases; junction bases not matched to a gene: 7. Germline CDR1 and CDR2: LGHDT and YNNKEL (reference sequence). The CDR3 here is CASSQDLAGGPSEQFF. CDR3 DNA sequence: TGTGCCAGCAGCCAAGATTTAGCGGGAGGGCCAAGTGAGCAGTTCTTC.

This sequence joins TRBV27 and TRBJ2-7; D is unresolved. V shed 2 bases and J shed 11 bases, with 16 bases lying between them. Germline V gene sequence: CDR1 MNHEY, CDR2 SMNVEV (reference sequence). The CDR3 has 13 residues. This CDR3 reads CASSLDPFRGEYF. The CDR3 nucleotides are TGTGCCAGCAGTTTAGATCCCTTCCGAGGAGAGTACTTC.

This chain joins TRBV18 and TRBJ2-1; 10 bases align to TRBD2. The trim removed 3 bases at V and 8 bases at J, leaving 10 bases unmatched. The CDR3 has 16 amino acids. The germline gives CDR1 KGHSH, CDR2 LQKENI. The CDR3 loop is CASSPISSGRGDEQFF. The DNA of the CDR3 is TGTGCCAGCTCACCCATCTCTAGCGGGAGAGGTGATGAGCAGTTCTTC.

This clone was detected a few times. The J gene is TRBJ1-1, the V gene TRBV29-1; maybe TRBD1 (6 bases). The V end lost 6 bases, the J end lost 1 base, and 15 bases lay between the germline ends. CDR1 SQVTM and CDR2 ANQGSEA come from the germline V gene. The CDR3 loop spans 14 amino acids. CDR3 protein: CSVLAGGANTEAFF. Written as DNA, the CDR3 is TGCAGCGTCCTCGCTGGGGGGGCGAACACTGAAGCTTTCTTT.